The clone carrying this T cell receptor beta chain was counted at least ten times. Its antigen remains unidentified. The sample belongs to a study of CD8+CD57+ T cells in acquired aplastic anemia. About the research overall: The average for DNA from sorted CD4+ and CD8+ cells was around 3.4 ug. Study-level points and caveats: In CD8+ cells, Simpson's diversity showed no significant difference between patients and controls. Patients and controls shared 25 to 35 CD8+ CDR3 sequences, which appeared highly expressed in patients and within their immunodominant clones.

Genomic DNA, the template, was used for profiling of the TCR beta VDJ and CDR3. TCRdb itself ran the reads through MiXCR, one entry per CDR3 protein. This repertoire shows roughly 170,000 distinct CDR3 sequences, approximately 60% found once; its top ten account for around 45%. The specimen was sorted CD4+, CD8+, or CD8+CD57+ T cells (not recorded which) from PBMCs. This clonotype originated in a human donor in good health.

CDR3 in amino acids: CAWTSGRGWETQYF. The CDR3 bases are TGTGCCTGGACTAGCGGGAGAGGTTGGGAGACCCAGTACTTC. The chain recombines TRBV30 with TRBJ2-5, with TRBD2 identical over 10 bases. CDR1 is GTSNPN, CDR2 SVGIG, per germline (reference sequence). Trimming cost V 4 bases and J 5 bases; bases outside gene matches: 7. CDR3 length: 14 residues. Supplemented by reference TRBV30 and TRBJ2-5, the full variable domain reads SQTIHQWPATLVQPVGSPLSLECTVEGTSNPNLYWYRQAAGRGLQLLFYSVGIGQISSEVPQNLSASRPQDRQFILSSKKLLLSDSGFYLCAWTSGRGWETQYFGPGTRLLVL.